Each of the 24 T cell receptor beta chains below was sequenced from the same sample in a study of blood T cells in healthy people across ages (dated by TCRdb to between 2015 and 2017). The receptor library was made with 5' RACE. This sample was sequenced with an Illumina HiSeq 2500. A second PCR of about 6 to 12 cycles was run with a J-beta primer mix and a sample-barcoded 5' primer. The public reads were reanalyzed by TCRdb: fastp trimming at Q25, MiXCR alignment, in-frame beta chains only. Entries that share a CDR3 protein sequence are merged under the most common genes and DNA. The table for this sample lists 550,000 to 700,000 distinct CDR3 sequences; 25% to 30% of them were counted only once. The top ten clones comprise roughly 20% of the sample. Sequencing was done on a sample of blood. These TCRs come from a woman between 65 and 79 years old in good health.

The V and J genes are TRBV27 and TRBJ2-1, with TRBD2 matching over 10 bases. The CDR3 loop spans 13 amino acids. Germline-derived CDR1 and CDR2 are MNHEY and SMNVEV (reference sequence). The CDR3 coding sequence is TGTGCAGCGGGGGGGAGCTCCTACAATGAGCAGTTCTTC. This sequence encodes CAAGGSSYNEQFF.

This chain joins TRBV18 and TRBJ2-1, with 7 nucleotides matching TRBD2. The J call may be faulty, since TRBJ2-5 better matches the DNA end. The V gene's germline CDR1 is KGHSH and CDR2 LQKENI. The length of the CDR3 is 14 residues. The CDR3 spells CASSPLQGGETQYF. The CDR3 DNA reads as TGTGCCAGCTCACCGCTCCAGGGAGGGGAGACCCAGTACTTC.

This clonotype was recorded a few times. The chain links TRBV7-9 to TRBJ2-6, with 7 bases matching TRBD1. J was trimmed by 4 bases and V by 5 bases; bases with no gene match: 5. Germline V lookup: CDR1 SEHNR, CDR2 FQNEAQ (reference sequence). The CDR3 loop spans 15 amino acids. The chain's CDR3 is CASSDDREGANVLTF. CDR3 DNA sequence: TGTGCCAGCAGCGACGACAGGGAGGGGGCCAACGTCCTGACTTTC.

V is TRBV13 and J is TRBJ2-1, with 9 bases matching TRBD1. The germline V gene encodes CDR1 PRHDT and CDR2 FYEKMQ (reference sequence). V lost 3 bases, J lost 2 bases, and 2 bases stayed unmatched. This CDR3 region has 15 residues. CDR3 in DNA: TGTGCCAGCAGCTTTAGACAGGGGGCCTACAATGAGCAGTTCTTC. It codes for CASSFRQGAYNEQFF.

This clonotype was seen only a few times. V usage is TRBV24-1 and J usage is TRBJ2-3, with TRBD2 as a possible D gene (5 bases). Germline-derived CDR1 and CDR2 are KGHDR and SFDVKD. Trimming removed 3 bases at V and 3 bases at J, with 12 bases between. The CDR3 is 15 amino acids. CDR3 region: CATSDTGFRTDTQYF. The CDR3, as DNA: TGTGCCACCAGTGATACGGGGTTTAGGACAGATACGCAGTATTTT.

The chain uses TRBV7-2 and TRBJ2-5; 12 bases match TRBD2. J was trimmed by 7 bases and V by 8 bases; bases with no gene match: 8. There are 14 residues in the CDR3. Germline V CDR1 and CDR2: SGHTA, FQGNSA. The CDR3 DNA reads TGTGCCAGCGTTCCTAGCGGGGGGGCGTGGACCCAGTACTTC. Its protein is CASVPSGGAWTQYF.

This clonotype was seen a few times. This rearrangement joins TRBV7-2 to TRBJ2-5; no firm D call. Trimming removed 5 bases at V and 2 bases at J, with 9 bases between. CDR3 length: 13 residues. Germline V gene sequence: CDR1 SGHTA, CDR2 FQGNSA. This CDR3 is CASSAIQQETQYF. CDR3 nucleotide sequence: TGTGCCAGCAGCGCCATACAGCAAGAGACCCAGTACTTC.

This clonotype appeared once. V usage is TRBV7-2 and J usage is TRBJ1-2; TRBD1 is a possible D gene (6 bases). CDR1 SGHTA and CDR2 FQGNSA come from the germline V gene. V gave up 5 bases and J gave up 2 bases, with 12 bases separating them. The CDR3 is 14 residues long. As DNA, the CDR3 is TGTGCCAGCAGCCAGACAGGAAAGAACTATGGCTACACCTTC. Encoded protein: CASSQTGKNYGYTF. Complete variable domain (other parts from reference TRBV7-2 and TRBJ1-2): GAGVSQSPSNKVTEKGKDVELRCDPISGHTALYWYRQSLGQGLEFLIYFQGNSAPDKSGLPSDRFSAERTGGSVSTLTIQRTQQEDSAVYLCASSQTGKNYGYTFGSGTRLTVV.

The chain employs TRBV7-9 and TRBJ2-6; no clear D. The V and J ends lost 7 bases and 4 bases respectively, with 14 bases between them. This CDR3 has 15 amino acids. In germline, CDR1 is SEHNR, CDR2 FQNEAQ (reference sequence). The CDR3 DNA reads as TGTGCCAGCACTGGACCTGGTTCCGGGGCCAACGTCCTGACTTTC. As protein: CASTGPGSGANVLTF.

This clonotype was picked up a small number of times. The chain recombines TRBV20-1 with TRBJ2-5; D is undetermined. V was pared by 5 bases and J by 0 bases, with 19 bases between. There are 16 residues in the CDR3. Germline values: CDR1 DFQATT, CDR2 SNEGSKA (reference sequence). The CDR3 loop reads CSALDAARLYQETQYF. The CDR3 DNA is TGCAGTGCTCTCGATGCGGCTCGCTTGTACCAAGAGACCCAGTACTTC.

The gene calls are TRBV10-3 and TRBJ2-3, with D tentatively TRBD2 (7 bases). The V end was cut by 6 bases, the J end by 4 bases, with 20 bases between. CDR1 and CDR2 (germline): ENHRY, SYGVKD. The CDR3 runs 16 residues. DNA for the CDR3: TGTGCCATCAGGACCCGAGGGGGGGGGGCCTCAGATACGCAGTATTTT. Protein product: CAIRTRGGGASDTQYF.

This chain uses TRBV18 with TRBJ2-5, with D perhaps TRBD1 (6 bases). The J call may be in error: the DNA end matches TRBJ2-7 better. The germline CDR1 and CDR2 sequences are KGHSH and LQKENI. This CDR3 region has 12 residues. CDR3 sequence reads: CASAQTGHEQYF. The CDR3 bases are TGTGCCAGCGCCCAGACAGGACACGAGCAGTACTTC.

This chain joins TRBV3-1 and TRBJ1-4; no definite D call. Germline loops: CDR1 LGHDT, CDR2 YNNKEL (reference sequence). The CDR3 is 15 residues long. The ends were cut back, 2 bases at V and 1 base at J, with 8 bases in the middle. CDR3: CASSQRILTNEKLFF. In DNA form, the CDR3 reads TGTGCCAGCAGCCAAAGAATATTAACTAATGAAAAACTGTTTTTT.

This clonotype turned up a few times. The chain recombines TRBV20-1 with TRBJ2-2; D perhaps matches TRBD1 (6 bases). The CDR3 has 17 amino acids. Per the germline V gene, CDR1 is DFQATT and CDR2 is SNEGSKA (reference sequence). Trimming cost V 0 bases and J 0 bases, with 14 bases left between them. The DNA of the CDR3 is TGCAGTGCTAGAGATCCTACACAGGGAGCGAACACCGGGGAGCTGTTTTTT. This sequence encodes CSARDPTQGANTGELFF.

Of note for this clonotype: The junction and the germline gene differ at one end; a read error may be behind it. This sequence joins TRBV3-1 and TRBJ1-1; D is undetermined. The CDR3 sequence is 13 residues long. Germline V gene lookup returns CDR1 LGHDT and CDR2 YNNKEL (reference sequence). The CDR3 DNA reads as TGTGCCAGCAGTCCCTTTATGAACGCTGAAGCTTTCTTT. Amino acid sequence: CASSPFMNAEAFF.

This clonotype has just a few counts. The rearrangement links TRBV7-3 to TRBJ1-1, with 9 bases aligning to TRBD1. The junction had 9 bases not matched to a gene; V was cut back by 5 bases and J by 5 bases. The CDR3 is 15 amino acids. Germline lookup yields CDR1 SGHTA and CDR2 FQGTGA. The CDR3 sequence is CASSRTGEKGTEAFF. The DNA for the CDR3 is TGTGCCAGCAGCCGGACAGGGGAAAAAGGGACTGAAGCTTTCTTT.

J is TRBJ2-5 and V is TRBV7-9; D gene ambiguous. Germline CDR1 is SEHNR and CDR2 is FQNEAQ (reference sequence). Deletions cut 4 bases from V and 5 bases from J, with 8 bases between. The CDR3 is 12 amino acids. The CDR3 sequence is CASSSESETQYF. The CDR3 DNA reads as TGTGCCAGCAGCTCAGAAAGCGAGACCCAGTACTTC.

On this clonotype: The germline gene is not matched at one end of the junction; a read error may be the cause. The V call is TRBV7-6, the J call TRBJ2-5, with 7 bases identical to TRBD1. This CDR3 is 15 amino acids long. Looked up from germline, CDR1 is SGHVS and CDR2 is FNYEAQ. CDR3 in amino acids: CTSSLGQTVQETQYF. The CDR3 region has the DNA TGTACCAGCAGCTTGGGACAGACTGTACAAGAGACCCAGTACTTC.

The chain joins TRBV7-3 to TRBJ2-2; D might be TRBD1 or TRBD2, each matching 5 bases. CDR3 length: 15 residues. V dropped 5 bases and J dropped 7 bases, with 17 bases sitting between them. Germline V gives CDR1 SGHTA, CDR2 FQGTGA. Here the CDR3 DNA reads TGTGCCAGCAGCCTTGAGGGATTGGGGCACGGGGAGCTGTTTTTT. Translating gives CASSLEGLGHGELFF.

The J gene is TRBJ2-1, the V gene TRBV20-1, with a possible D match to TRBD1 (6 bases). This CDR3 comprises 13 residues. Trimming removed 3 bases at V and 5 bases at J, with 11 bases between. Germline V gene lookup returns CDR1 DFQATT and CDR2 SNEGSKA (reference sequence). The CDR3 sequence: CSARGTPNNEQFF. The DNA of the CDR3 is TGCAGTGCTAGGGGGACACCTAACAATGAGCAGTTCTTC.

This chain uses TRBV15 with TRBJ1-4; the D is unclear. Between the trimmed V and J ends, which lost 2 bases and 1 base, there was a span of 5 bases. This CDR3 comprises 14 residues. Germline V lookup: CDR1 LNHNV, CDR2 YYDKDF (reference sequence). In DNA, the CDR3 is TGTGCCACCAGCAGATCCCGAACTAATGAAAAACTGTTTTTT. It translates to CATSRSRTNEKLFF.

The chain combines TRBV7-9 with TRBJ2-7, with D possibly being TRBD1 or TRBD2 (5 bases each). Germline assignment: CDR1 SEHNR and CDR2 FQNEAQ (reference sequence). V lost 0 bases and J lost 6, with 18 bases in between. This CDR3 region has 16 residues. The CDR3 coding sequence is TGTGCCAGCAGCTTAGCTGAGGGACCCGGGTTGGGCGAGCAGTACTTC. It translates to CASSLAEGPGLGEQYF.

This rearrangement joins TRBV12-3 or TRBV12-4 to TRBJ2-1; 10 nucleotides agree with TRBD2. The V gene end was trimmed by 7 bases and the J gene end by 2 bases; junction bases not matched to a gene: 5. The CDR3 length is 15 residues. This chain's CDR3 is CASTSLAGAYNEQFF. Written as DNA, the CDR3 is TGTGCCAGCACGTCTCTAGCGGGGGCCTACAATGAGCAGTTCTTC.

The chain is built from TRBV5-1 and TRBJ2-5; D is perhaps TRBD1 or TRBD2 (5 bases each). The V end was cut by 3 bases, the J end by 7 bases, with 16 bases between. This CDR3 contains 14 residues. Germline loops: CDR1 SGHRS, CDR2 YFSETQ. CDR3 nucleotides: TGCGCCAGCAGCTCCGAGCTACGGGGACGGACCCAGTACTTC. Translation: CASSSELRGRTQYF.